The clone carrying this T cell receptor (beta chain) was found a few times. Unique molecular identifiers were incorporated when the TCRbeta library was constructed. From the PCR reads, TCRdb called clonotypes with MiXCR, one entry per CDR3 protein. Of 780,000 or so distinct CDR3 sequences detected, approximately 15% appear once; the ten largest clones hold under 6%. This sample stems from a study of T-cell reconstitution after alpha-beta-depleted transplantation in children. V lost 2 bases to trimming and J lost 0 bases; unmatched junction nucleotides: 12. The CDR3 is made up of 19 amino acids. CDR1 SGDLS and CDR2 YYNGEE come from the germline V gene.

The TCR was taken from a male patient aged 5 to 17 who had a stem cell transplant for acute lymphoblastic leukemia, so the T cells may come from the graft donor. Material: PBMCs, mostly from graft donor cells, obtained 360 days after TCRalphabeta/CD19-depleted stem cell transplant. The chain links TRBV9 to TRBJ2-3, with TRBD1 identical over 10 bases. The CDR3 loop reads CASSVFSGTGASSTDTQYF. CDR3 bases: TGTGCCAGCAGCGTCTTCTCCGGGACAGGGGCATCTAGCACAGATACGCAGTATTTT.